The sequence of this TCR beta chain was determined in a study of identical twins. Study-wide results and caveats: An excess of low generation probability was shown by twin-shared out-of-frame alpha sequences. Researchers reported weaker excess twin sharing in beta out-of-frame sequences.

TCRdb used MiXCR to reprocess the 5' RACE reads, holding one entry per CDR3 protein. The table lists about 340,000 distinct CDR3 sequences, around an eighth of them singletons, with 7.2% in the top ten. There are a few counts of this clonotype. Antigen unknown. This sample was shared with a second study, whose subject was yellow fever vaccine responses in identical twins.

The sequencing input was CD8+ T cells sorted from blood. The receptor's source is a woman under 30 in good health.

DNA for the CDR3: TGCGCCAGCAGCTCCAATACCGGGACAACTTCCTACGAGCAGTACTTC. Amino acids: CASSSNTGTTSYEQYF. The chain carries TRBV5-1 and TRBJ2-7; possibly TRBD1 for D (6 bases). The ends were cut back, 3 bases at V and 1 base at J, with 17 bases in the middle. There are 16 residues in the CDR3. Germline CDR1 is SGHRS and CDR2 is YFSETQ. The variable domain in full, with the rest retrieved from reference TRBV5-1 and TRBJ2-7, is KAGVTQTPRYLIKTRGQQVTLSCSPISGHRSVSWYQQTPGQGLQFLFEYFSETQRNKGNFPGRFSGRQFSNSRSEMNVSTLELGDSALYLCASSSNTGTTSYEQYFGPGTRLTVT.